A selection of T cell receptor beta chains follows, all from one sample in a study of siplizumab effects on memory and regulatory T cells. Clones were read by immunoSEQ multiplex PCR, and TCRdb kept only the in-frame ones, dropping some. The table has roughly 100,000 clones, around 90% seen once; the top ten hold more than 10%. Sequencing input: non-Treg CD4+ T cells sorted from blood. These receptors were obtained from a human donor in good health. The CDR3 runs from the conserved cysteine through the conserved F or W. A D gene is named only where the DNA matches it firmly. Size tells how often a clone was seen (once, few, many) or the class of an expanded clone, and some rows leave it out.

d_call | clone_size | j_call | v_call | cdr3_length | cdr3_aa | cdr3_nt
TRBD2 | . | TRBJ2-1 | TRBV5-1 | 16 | CASSLRPTSGTNEQFF | TGCGCCAGCAGCTTACGACCGACTAGCGGGACCAATGAGCAGTTCTTC
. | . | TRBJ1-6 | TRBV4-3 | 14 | CASSRERGNSPLHF | TGCGCCAGCAGCCGCGAAAGGGGTAATTCACCCCTCCACTTT
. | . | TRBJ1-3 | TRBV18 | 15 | CASSPRSPSGNTIYF | TGTGCCAGCTCACCACGCAGTCCCTCTGGAAACACCATATATTTT
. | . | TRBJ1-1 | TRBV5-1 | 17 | CASSLDVGGIDTPEAFF | TGCGCCAGCAGCTTGGATGTGGGAGGGATCGACACCCCTGAAGCTTTCTTT
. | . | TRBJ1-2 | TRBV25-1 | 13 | CASSEAGKHSYTF | TGTGCCAGCAGTGAAGCTGGCAAACATAGCTACACCTTC
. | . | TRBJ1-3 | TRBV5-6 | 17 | CASSLVGGQFSGNTIYF | TGTGCCAGCAGCTTGGTGGGGGGACAATTCTCTGGAAACACCATATATTTT
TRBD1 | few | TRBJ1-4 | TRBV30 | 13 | CAWRQTGSEKLFF | TGTGCCTGGAGACAGACAGGGAGTGAAAAACTGTTTTTT
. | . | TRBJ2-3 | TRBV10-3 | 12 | CAISTSTDTQYF | TGTGCCATCTCCACTAGCACAGATACGCAGTATTTT
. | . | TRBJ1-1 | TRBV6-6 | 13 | CASSYTGDREAFF | TGTGCCAGCAGCTACACGGGCGACAGGGAAGCTTTCTTT
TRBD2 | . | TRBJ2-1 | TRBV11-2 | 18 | CASSRRPGTSGSYNEQFF | TGTGCCAGCAGCCGCCGCCCCGGGACTAGCGGCTCCTACAATGAGCAGTTCTTC
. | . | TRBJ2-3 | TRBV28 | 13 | CASRRSSTDTQYF | TGTGCCAGCAGAAGGTCTAGCACAGATACGCAGTATTTT
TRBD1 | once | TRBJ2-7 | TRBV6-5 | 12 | CASSKTGGEQYF | TGTGCCAGCAGTAAGACAGGGGGCGAGCAGTACTTC
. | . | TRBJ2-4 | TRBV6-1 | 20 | CASSEADGNRAVPAKNIQYF | TGTGCCAGCAGTGAAGCGGATGGAAACAGGGCAGTTCCCGCCAAAAACATTCAGTACTTC
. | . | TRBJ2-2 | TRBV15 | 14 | CATGPGESTGELFF | TGTGCCACCGGCCCGGGGGAGTCCACCGGGGAGCTGTTTTTT
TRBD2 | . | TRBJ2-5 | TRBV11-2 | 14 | CASSSPVGAGAQYF | TGTGCCAGCAGCTCTCCAGTGGGCGCGGGGGCCCAGTACTTC
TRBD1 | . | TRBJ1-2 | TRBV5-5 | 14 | CASSLQTGVYGYTF | TGTGCCAGCAGCTTGCAAACAGGGGTATATGGCTACACCTTC
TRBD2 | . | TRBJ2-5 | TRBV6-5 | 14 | CASSRTSGRTTQYF | TGTGCCAGCAGTCGGACTAGCGGGAGGACGACCCAGTACTTC
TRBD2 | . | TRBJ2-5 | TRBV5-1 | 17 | CASSPLTSGRAGETQYF | TGCGCCAGCAGCCCGCTAACTAGCGGGAGGGCCGGGGAGACCCAGTACTTC
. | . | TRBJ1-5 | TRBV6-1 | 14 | CASSVIDSNQPQHF | TGTGCCAGCAGTGTAATAGATTCCAATCAGCCCCAGCATTTT
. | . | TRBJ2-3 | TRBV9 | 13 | CASSVAWVDTQYF | TGTGCCAGCAGCGTAGCCTGGGTAGATACGCAGTATTTT
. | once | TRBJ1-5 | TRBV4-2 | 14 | CASSQDRGTQPQHF | TGTGCCAGCAGCCAAGATCGGGGGACTCAGCCCCAGCATTTT
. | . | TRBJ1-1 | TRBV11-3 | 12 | CASSPKLGVAFF | TGTGCCAGCAGCCCGAAGTTGGGGGTTGCTTTCTTT
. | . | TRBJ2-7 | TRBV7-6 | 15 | CASSLEAGASYEQYF | TGTGCCAGCAGCTTAGAGGCAGGGGCCTCCTACGAGCAGTACTTC
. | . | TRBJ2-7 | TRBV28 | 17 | CASSSPQGSRIGYEQYF | TGTGCCAGCAGTTCCCCCCAGGGTAGCCGGATAGGCTACGAGCAGTACTTC
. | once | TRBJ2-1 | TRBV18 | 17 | CASSPFRPGKWYNEQFF | TGTGCCAGCTCACCCTTCCGACCAGGGAAATGGTACAATGAGCAGTTCTTC
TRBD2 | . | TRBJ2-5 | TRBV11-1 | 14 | CASSLAGGPGTQYF | TGTGCCAGCAGCCTAGCGGGAGGGCCGGGGACCCAGTACTTC
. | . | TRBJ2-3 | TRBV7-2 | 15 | CASSSGWQSTDTQYF | TGTGCCAGCAGCTCGGGATGGCAATCTACAGATACGCAGTATTTT
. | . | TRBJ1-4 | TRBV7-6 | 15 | CASRKSEGWNEKLFF | TGTGCCAGCAGGAAATCGGAGGGGTGGAATGAAAAACTGTTTTTT
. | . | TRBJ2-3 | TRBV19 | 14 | CASSIQGRTDTQYF | TGTGCCAGTAGTATCCAGGGGAGGACAGATACGCAGTATTTT
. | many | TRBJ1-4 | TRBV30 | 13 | CAWNRGGNEKLFF | TGTGCCTGGAACCGGGGTGGGAATGAAAAACTGTTTTTT
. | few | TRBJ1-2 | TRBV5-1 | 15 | CASSLEGGRSYGYTF | TGCGCCAGCAGCTTGGAGGGGGGACGGAGCTATGGCTACACCTTC
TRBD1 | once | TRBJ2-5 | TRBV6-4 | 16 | CASSPDQTGGQETQYF | TGTGCCAGCAGTCCGGACCAGACAGGGGGGCAAGAGACCCAGTACTTC
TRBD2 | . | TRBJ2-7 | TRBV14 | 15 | CASSQGDGRGYEQYF | TGTGCCAGCAGCCAAGGGGACGGGAGGGGGTACGAGCAGTACTTC
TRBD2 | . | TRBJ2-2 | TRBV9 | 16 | CASSVGRAGGTGELFF | TGTGCCAGCAGCGTAGGGAGAGCGGGAGGCACCGGGGAGCTGTTTTTT
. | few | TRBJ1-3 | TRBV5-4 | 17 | CASSLARGGNSGNTIYF | TGTGCCAGCAGCTTGGCCAGGGGTGGGAACTCTGGAAACACCATATATTTT
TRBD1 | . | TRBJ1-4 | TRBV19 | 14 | CASRKTQGDEKLFF | TGTGCCAGTAGGAAAACACAGGGGGATGAAAAACTGTTTTTT
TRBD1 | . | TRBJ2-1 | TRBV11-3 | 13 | CASSLQGVNEQFF | TGTGCCAGCAGCTTACAGGGGGTCAATGAGCAGTTCTTC
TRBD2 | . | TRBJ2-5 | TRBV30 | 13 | CAWKLAGGETQYF | TGTGCCTGGAAACTAGCGGGAGGTGAGACCCAGTACTTC
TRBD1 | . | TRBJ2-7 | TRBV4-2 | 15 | CASSHGTGLRYEQYF | TGTGCCAGCAGCCACGGGACAGGGCTCCGGTACGAGCAGTACTTC
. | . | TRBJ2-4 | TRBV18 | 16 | CASSPPGRSVKNIQYF | TGTGCCAGCTCACCACCGGGCCGGTCGGTCAAAAACATTCAGTACTTC